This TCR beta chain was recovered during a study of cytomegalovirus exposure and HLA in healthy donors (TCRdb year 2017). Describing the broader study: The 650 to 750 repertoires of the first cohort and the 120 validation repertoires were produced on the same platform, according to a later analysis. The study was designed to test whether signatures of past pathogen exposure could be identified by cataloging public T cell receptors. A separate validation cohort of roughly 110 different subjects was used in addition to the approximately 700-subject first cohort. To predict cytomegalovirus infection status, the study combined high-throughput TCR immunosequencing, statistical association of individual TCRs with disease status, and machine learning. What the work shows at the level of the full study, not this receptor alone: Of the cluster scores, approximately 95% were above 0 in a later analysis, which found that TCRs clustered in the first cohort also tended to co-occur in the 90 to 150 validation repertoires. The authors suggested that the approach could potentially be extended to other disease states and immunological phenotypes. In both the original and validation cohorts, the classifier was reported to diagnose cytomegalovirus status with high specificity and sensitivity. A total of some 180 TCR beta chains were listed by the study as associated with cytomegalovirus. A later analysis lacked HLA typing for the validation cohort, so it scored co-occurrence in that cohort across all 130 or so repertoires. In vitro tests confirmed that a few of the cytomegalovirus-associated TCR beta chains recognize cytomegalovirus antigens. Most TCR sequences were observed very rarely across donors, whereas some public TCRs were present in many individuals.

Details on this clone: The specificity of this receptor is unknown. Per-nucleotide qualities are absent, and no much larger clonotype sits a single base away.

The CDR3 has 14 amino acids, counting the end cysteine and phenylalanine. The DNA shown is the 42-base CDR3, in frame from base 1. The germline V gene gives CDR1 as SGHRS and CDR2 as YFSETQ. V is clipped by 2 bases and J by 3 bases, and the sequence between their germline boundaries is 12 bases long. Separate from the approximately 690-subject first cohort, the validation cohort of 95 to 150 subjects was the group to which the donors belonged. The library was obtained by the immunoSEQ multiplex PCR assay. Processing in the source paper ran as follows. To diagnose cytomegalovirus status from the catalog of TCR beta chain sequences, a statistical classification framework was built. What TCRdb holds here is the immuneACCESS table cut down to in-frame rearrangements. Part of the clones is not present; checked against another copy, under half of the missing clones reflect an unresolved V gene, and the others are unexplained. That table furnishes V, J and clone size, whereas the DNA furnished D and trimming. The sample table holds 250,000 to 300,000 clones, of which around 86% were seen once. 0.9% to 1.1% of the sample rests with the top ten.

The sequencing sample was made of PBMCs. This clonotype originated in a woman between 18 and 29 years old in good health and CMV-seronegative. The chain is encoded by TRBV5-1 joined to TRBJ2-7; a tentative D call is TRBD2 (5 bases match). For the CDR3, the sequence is CASSFEGLNYEQYF. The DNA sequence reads TGCGCCAGCAGCTTCGAGGGCCTGAACTACGAGCAGTACTTC.